These 5 T cell receptor beta chains came from one sample sequenced in a study of graft-versus-host responses after intestinal transplantation. Sequencing used immunoSEQ multiplex PCR; TCRdb keeps in-frame clones, though not all of them. The sample contains tens of thousands of clones, around 90% of which appear only once. These TCRs' antigens remain unknown. This sample comprised unstimulated CD8+ T cells sorted from spleen or lymph node cells, obtained before intestinal transplant. The source of these receptors is a human donor who received an intestinal transplant.

The rearrangement uses TRBV19 and TRBJ1-5, with D unclear. V shed 6 bases and J shed 5 bases, with 14 bases lying between them. From germline, CDR1 is LNHDA and CDR2 SQIVND (reference sequence). CDR3 length: 14 residues. The CDR3 sequence: CASSWAGEDQPQHF. In DNA, the CDR3 is TGTGCCAGTAGCTGGGCCGGGGAAGATCAGCCCCAGCATTTT.

This sequence joins TRBV9 and TRBJ2-7, with 7 bases aligning to TRBD2. The CDR3 has 14 amino acids. V gave up 3 bases and J gave up 2 bases; unmatched junction bases: 5. Germline lookup yields CDR1 SGDLS and CDR2 YYNGEE. DNA for the CDR3: TGTGCCAGCAGCGCCGGACTAGTGCCCTACGAGCAGTACTTC. Protein: CASSAGLVPYEQYF.

The J gene is TRBJ2-1, the V gene TRBV27; 10 nucleotides agree with TRBD1. This CDR3 spans 16 amino acids. Trimming removed 0 bases from V and 5 bases from J; junction bases left unmatched: 4. Looked up from germline, CDR1 is MNHEY and CDR2 is SMNVEV (reference sequence). CDR3 protein: CASSLSGQGRDNEQFF. The CDR3 nucleotides read TGTGCCAGCAGTTTATCGGGACAGGGGAGGGACAATGAGCAGTTCTTC.

J is TRBJ2-1 and V is TRBV4-1; D not certain. V was clipped by 2 bases and J by 7 bases, with 15 bases between them. The CDR3 has 15 residues. CDR1 and CDR2 from the germline V gene are MGHRA and YSYEKL. The CDR3 region has the DNA TGCGCCAGCAGCCAATGGCCGTGGCCCCTGAATGAGCAGTTCTTC. The encoded protein is CASSQWPWPLNEQFF.

The CDR3 region is CSVTSPVYNEQFF. The CDR3 DNA reads TGCAGCGTCACTAGCCCTGTTTACAATGAGCAGTTCTTC. The gene calls are TRBV29-1 and TRBJ2-1; the D gene is possibly TRBD2 (6 bases). V dropped 6 bases and J dropped 4 bases, with 13 bases sitting between them. The CDR3 totals 13 residues. Germline V CDR1 and CDR2: SQVTM, ANQGSEA.